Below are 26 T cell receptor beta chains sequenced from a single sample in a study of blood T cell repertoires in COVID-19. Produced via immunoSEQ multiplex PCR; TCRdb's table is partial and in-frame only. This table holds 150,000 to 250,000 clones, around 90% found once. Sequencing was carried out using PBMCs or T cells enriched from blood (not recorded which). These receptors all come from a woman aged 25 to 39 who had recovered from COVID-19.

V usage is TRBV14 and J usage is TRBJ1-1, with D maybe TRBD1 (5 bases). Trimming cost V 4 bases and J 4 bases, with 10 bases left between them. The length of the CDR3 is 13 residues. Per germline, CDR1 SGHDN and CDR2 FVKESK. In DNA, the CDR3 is TGTGCCAGCAGCCTTCAGGGCGGCACTGAAGCTTTCTTT. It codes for CASSLQGGTEAFF. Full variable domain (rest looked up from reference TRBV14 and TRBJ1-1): EAGVTQFPSHSVIEKGQTVTLRCDPISGHDNLYWYRRVMGKEIKFLLHFVKESKQDESGMPNNRFLAERTGGTYSTLKVQPAELEDSGVYFCASSLQGGTEAFFGQGTRLTVV.

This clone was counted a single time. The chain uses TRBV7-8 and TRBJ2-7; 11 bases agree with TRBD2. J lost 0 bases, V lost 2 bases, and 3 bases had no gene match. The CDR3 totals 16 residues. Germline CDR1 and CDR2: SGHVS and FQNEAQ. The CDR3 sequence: CASSLIAGGGSYEQYF. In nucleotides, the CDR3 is TGTGCCAGCAGCTTAATAGCGGGAGGGGGCTCCTACGAGCAGTACTTC. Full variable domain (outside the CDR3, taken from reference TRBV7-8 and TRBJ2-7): GAGVSQSPRYKVAKRGQDVALRCDPISGHVSLFWYQQALGQGPEFLTYFQNEAQLDKSGLPSDRFFAERPEGSVSTLKIQRTQQEDSAVYLCASSLIAGGGSYEQYFGPGTRLTVT.

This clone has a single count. The chain's CDR3 is CASSLRGREAFF. The CDR3 coding sequence is TGTGCCAGCAGCTTGAGAGGGCGAGAAGCTTTCTTT. The chain employs TRBV11-3 and TRBJ1-1; no clear D. The CDR3 spans 12 residues. The V and J ends lost 3 bases and 8 bases respectively, with 10 bases between them. CDR1 SGHNT and CDR2 YENEEA come from the germline V gene.

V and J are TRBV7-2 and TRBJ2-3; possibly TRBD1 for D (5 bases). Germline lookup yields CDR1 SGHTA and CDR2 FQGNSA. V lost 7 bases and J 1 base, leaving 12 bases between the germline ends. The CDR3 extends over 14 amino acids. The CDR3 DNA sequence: TGTGCCAGCACTCTACAGACAGGCACAGATACGCAGTATTTT. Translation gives CASTLQTGTDTQYF.

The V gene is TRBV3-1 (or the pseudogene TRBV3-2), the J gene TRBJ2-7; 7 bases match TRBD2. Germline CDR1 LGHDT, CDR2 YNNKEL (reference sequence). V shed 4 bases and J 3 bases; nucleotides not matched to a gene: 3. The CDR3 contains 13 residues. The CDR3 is CASSPAGSYEQYF. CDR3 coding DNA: TGTGCCAGCAGCCCAGCGGGGAGCTACGAGCAGTACTTC.

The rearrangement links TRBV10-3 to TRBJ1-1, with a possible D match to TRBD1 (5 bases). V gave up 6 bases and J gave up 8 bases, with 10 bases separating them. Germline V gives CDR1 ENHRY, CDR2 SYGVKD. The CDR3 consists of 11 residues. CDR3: CAIRGREEAFF. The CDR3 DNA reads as TGTGCCATCAGGGGACGGGAGGAAGCTTTCTTT.

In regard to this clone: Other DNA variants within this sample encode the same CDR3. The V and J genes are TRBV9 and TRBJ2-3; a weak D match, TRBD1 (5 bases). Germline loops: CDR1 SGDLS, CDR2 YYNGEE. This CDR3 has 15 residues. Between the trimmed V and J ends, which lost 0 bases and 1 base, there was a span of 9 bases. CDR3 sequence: CASSVGGSGTDTQYF. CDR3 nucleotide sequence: TGTGCCAGCAGCGTAGGGGGCTCGGGCACAGATACGCAGTATTTT. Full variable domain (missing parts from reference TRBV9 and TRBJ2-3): DSGVTQTPKHLITATGQRVTLRCSPRSGDLSVYWYQQSLDQGLQFLIQYYNGEERAKGNILERFSAQQFPDLHSELNLSSLELGDSALYFCASSVGGSGTDTQYFGPGTRLTVL.

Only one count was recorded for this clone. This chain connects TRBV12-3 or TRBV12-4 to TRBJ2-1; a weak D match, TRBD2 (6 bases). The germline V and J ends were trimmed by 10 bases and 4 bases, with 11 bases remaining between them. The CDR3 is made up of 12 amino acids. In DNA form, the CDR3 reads TGTGCCACCCGGGGACTGTACAATGAGCAGTTCTTC. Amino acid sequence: CATRGLYNEQFF.

CDR3 coding DNA: TGTGCCACCAGCAGAGATCCTGACAATGAGCAGTTCTTC. Its translation: CATSRDPDNEQFF. V gene TRBV15 combines with J gene TRBJ2-1, with D hard to call. With 0 bases removed from V and 5 bases from J, the gap between germline ends came to 5 bases. CDR1 is LNHNV, CDR2 YYDKDF, per germline (reference sequence). The CDR3 runs 13 residues.

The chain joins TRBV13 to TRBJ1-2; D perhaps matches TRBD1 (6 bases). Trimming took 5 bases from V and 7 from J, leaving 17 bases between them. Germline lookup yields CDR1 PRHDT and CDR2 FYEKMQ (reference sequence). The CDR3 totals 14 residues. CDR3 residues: CASSTPQGSPGYTF. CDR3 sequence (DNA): TGTGCCAGCAGCACACCACAGGGTTCGCCTGGCTACACCTTC.

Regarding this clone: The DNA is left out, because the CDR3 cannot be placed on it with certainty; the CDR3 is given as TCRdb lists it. CDR3 in amino acids: CATSDLAQANEQYF. The chain has TRBV24-1 and TRBJ2-7; TRBD1 reflects the table's D call only, with no check against the DNA. A total of 14 residues make up the CDR3, ends included. Per the germline V gene, CDR1 is KGHDR and CDR2 is SFDVKD.

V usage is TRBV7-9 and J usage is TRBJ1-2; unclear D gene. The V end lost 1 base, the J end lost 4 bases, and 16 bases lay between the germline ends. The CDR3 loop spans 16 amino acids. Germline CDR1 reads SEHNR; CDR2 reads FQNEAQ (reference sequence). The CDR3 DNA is TGTGCCAGCAGCTTAGGGTCTGGCATGGCGGTCTATGGCTACACCTTC. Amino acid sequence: CASSLGSGMAVYGYTF.

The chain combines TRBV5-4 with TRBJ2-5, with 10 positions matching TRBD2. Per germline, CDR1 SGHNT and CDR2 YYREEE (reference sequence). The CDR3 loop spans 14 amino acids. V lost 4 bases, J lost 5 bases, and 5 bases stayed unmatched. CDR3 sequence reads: CASSRQRGGETQYF. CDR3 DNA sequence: TGTGCCAGCAGCCGCCAGCGGGGGGGCGAGACCCAGTACTTC. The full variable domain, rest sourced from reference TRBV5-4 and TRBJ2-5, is ETGVTQSPTHLIKTRGQQVTLRCSSQSGHNTVSWYQQALGQGPQFIFQYYREEENGRGNFPPRFSGLQFPNYSSELNVNALELDDSALYLCASSRQRGGETQYFGPGTRLLVL.

CDR3 in amino acids: CASSENLVLQFF. The DNA of the CDR3 is TGTGCCAGCAGCGAGAATTTAGTGCTTCAGTTCTTC. This chain joins TRBV11-3 and TRBJ2-1; the D is unclear. This CDR3 region has 12 residues. V lost 5 bases and J 13 bases, leaving 15 bases between the germline ends. CDR1 SGHNT and CDR2 YENEEA come from the germline V gene.

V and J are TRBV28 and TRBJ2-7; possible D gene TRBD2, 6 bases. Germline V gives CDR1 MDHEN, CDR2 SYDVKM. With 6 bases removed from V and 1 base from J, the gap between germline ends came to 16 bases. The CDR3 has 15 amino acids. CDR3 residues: CASSLFRESSYEQYF. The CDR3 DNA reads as TGTGCCAGCAGCCTATTCCGGGAGTCATCCTACGAGCAGTACTTC.

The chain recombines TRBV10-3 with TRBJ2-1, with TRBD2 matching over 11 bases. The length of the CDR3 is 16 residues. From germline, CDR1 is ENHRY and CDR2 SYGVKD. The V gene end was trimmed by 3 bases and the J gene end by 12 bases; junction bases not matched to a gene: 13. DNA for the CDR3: TGTGCCATCAGTGACCCCGGGACTAGCGGCAGTATGCGGCAGTTCTTC. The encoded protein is CAISDPGTSGSMRQFF.

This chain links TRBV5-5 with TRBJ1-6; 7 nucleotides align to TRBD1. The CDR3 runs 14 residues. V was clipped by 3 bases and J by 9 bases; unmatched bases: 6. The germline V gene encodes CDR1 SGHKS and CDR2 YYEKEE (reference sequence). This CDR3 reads CASSSGTDLSPLHF. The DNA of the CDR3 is TGTGCCAGCAGCTCAGGGACAGACCTTTCACCCCTCCACTTT.

As DNA, the CDR3 is TGTGCCACCAGTGACACAGGGGCCAAGGGCTCTGGGGCCAACGTCCTGACTTTC. Translation gives CATSDTGAKGSGANVLTF. This chain connects TRBV24-1 to TRBJ2-6; 7 bases agree with TRBD1. V gave up 4 bases and J gave up 0 bases; unmatched junction bases: 8. The CDR3 extends over 18 amino acids. Germline V CDR1 and CDR2: KGHDR, SFDVKD.

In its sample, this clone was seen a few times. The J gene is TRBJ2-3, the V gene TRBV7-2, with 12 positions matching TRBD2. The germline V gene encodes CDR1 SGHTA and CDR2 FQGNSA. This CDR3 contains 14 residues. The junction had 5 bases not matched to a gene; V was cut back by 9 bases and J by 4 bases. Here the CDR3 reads CASNLAGGPDTQYF. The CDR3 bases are TGTGCCAGTAACCTAGCGGGGGGGCCAGATACGCAGTATTTT.

The CDR3 loop reads CASSSTSLATQYF. The CDR3 DNA reads TGTGCCAGCAGCTCGACTAGCCTTGCGACCCAGTACTTC. The chain combines TRBV5-4 with TRBJ2-5, with 7 bases aligning to TRBD2. V lost 3 bases and J lost 7; bases outside the gene matches: 6. CDR1 is SGHNT, CDR2 YYREEE, per germline (reference sequence). The CDR3 has 13 residues.

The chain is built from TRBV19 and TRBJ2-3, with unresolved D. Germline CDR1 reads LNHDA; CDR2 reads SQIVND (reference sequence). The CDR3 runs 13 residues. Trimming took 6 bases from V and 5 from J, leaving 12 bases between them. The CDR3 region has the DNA TGTGCCAGTAGGTATGCTCGAGGAGATACGCAGTATTTT. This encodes CASRYARGDTQYF. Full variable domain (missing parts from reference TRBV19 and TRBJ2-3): DGGITQSPKYLFRKEGQNVTLSCEQNLNHDAMYWYRQDPGQGLRLIYYSQIVNDFQKGDIAEGYSVSREKKESFPLTVTSAQKNPTAFYLCASRYARGDTQYFGPGTRLTVL.

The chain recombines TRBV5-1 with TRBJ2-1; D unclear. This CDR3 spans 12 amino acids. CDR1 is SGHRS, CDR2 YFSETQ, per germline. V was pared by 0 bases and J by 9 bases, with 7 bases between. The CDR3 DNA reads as TGCGCCAGCAGCTTGGGAGATCCTGAGCAGTTCTTC. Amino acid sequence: CASSLGDPEQFF. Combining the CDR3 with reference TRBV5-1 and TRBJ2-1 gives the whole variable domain KAGVTQTPRYLIKTRGQQVTLSCSPISGHRSVSWYQQTPGQGLQFLFEYFSETQRNKGNFPGRFSGRQFSNSRSEMNVSTLELGDSALYLCASSLGDPEQFFGPGTRLTVL.

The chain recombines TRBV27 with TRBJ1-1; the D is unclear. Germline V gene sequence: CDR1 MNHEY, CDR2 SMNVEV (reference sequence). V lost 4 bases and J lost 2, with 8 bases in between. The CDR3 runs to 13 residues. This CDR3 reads CASSSGLNTEAFF. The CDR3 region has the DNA TGTGCCAGCAGTTCCGGTCTTAACACTGAAGCTTTCTTT.

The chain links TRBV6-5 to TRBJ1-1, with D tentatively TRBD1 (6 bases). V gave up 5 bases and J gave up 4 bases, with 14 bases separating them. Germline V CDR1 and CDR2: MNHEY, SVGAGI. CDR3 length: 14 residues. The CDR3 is CASSRRQVSTEAFF. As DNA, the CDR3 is TGTGCCAGCAGTCGACGACAGGTATCCACTGAAGCTTTCTTT.

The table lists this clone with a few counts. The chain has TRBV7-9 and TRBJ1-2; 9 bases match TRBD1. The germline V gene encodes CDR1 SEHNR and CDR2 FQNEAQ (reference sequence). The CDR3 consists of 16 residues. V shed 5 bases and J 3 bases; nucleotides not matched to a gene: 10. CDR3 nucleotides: TGTGCCAGCAGCCTCGAGCGGACAGGGGTGGACTATGGCTACACCTTC. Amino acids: CASSLERTGVDYGYTF.

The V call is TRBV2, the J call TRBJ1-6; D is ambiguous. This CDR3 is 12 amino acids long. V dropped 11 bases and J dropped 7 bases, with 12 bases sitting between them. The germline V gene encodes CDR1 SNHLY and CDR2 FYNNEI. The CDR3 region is CAVHLANSPLHF. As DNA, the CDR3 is TGTGCCGTCCATCTGGCCAATTCACCCCTCCACTTT. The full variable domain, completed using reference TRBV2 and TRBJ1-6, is EPEVTQTPSHQVTQMGQEVILRCVPISNHLYFYWYRQILGQKVEFLVSFYNNEISEKSEIFDDQFSVERPDGSNFTLKIRSTKLEDSAMYFCAVHLANSPLHFGNGTRLTVT.